Below, 30 T cell receptor beta chains from the same sample are listed, as sequenced in a study of cytomegalovirus exposure and HLA in healthy donors. Profiling relied on immunoSEQ multiplex PCR, and the TCRdb table lists in-frame clones only, not all of them. The sample contains approximately 150,000 clones, about 89% of which appear only once. The sequenced material came from PBMCs. The receptors were sampled from a man aged 18-30 years in good health and CMV-seronegative.

V usage is TRBV11-3 and J usage is TRBJ2-1; D possibly corresponds to TRBD1 (7 bases). The V gene's germline CDR1 is SGHNT and CDR2 YENEEA. The CDR3 loop spans 13 amino acids. Trimming removed 5 bases from V and 8 bases from J, with 13 bases in between. The CDR3 sequence is CASSPGGSHEQFF. In DNA, the CDR3 is TGTGCCAGCAGCCCAGGGGGGAGCCATGAGCAGTTCTTC.

The chain joins TRBV6-6 to TRBJ2-7, with 9 bases that match TRBD1. The CDR3 covers 15 residues. Per the germline V gene, CDR1 is MNHNY and CDR2 is SVGAGI (reference sequence). With V trimmed by 4 bases and J by 3 bases, 7 bases remained unmatched. CDR3 protein: CASSLPGQGRYEQYF. The CDR3 nucleotides are TGTGCCAGCAGTTTACCCGGACAGGGGCGCTACGAGCAGTACTTC.

The chain couples TRBV7-8 to TRBJ1-3; tentative D call: TRBD1 (6 bases). In germline, CDR1 is SGHVS, CDR2 FQNEAQ. This CDR3 contains 16 residues. The V end lost 1 base, the J end lost 2 bases, and 12 bases lay between the germline ends. The CDR3 reads CASSLVRRGPGNTIYF. The CDR3 DNA is TGTGCCAGCAGCTTAGTACGCAGGGGCCCTGGAAACACCATATATTTT.

V and J are TRBV21-1 and TRBJ2-3; no check of the table's D call, TRBD1, against the DNA was made. TRBV21-1 is deemed a pseudogene. The CDR3 is 8 residues long. The CDR3 DNA follows: TGTGCCAGCAGCACAGGGGCTTTT. It yields the protein CASSTGAF.

This chain uses TRBV30 with TRBJ2-1, with 8 positions matching TRBD2. Germline V lookup: CDR1 GTSNPN, CDR2 SVGIG (reference sequence). The CDR3 is 14 residues long. V gave up 1 base and J gave up 2 bases; unmatched junction bases: 1. The CDR3 nucleotides are TGTGCCTGGAGTGAGGGACTAGCCTACAATGAGCAGTTCTTC. Its protein product is CAWSEGLAYNEQFF.

In its sample, this clone was seen once. V and J are TRBV11-2 and TRBJ2-7; perhaps TRBD1 as D (6 bases). CDR1 SGHAT and CDR2 FQNNGV come from the germline V gene. V was pared by 5 bases and J by 7 bases, with 12 bases between. CDR3 length: 12 amino acids. The CDR3 sequence: CASSPLRGEQYF. The CDR3 DNA reads TGTGCCAGCAGCCCGCTGAGGGGGGAGCAGTACTTC.

The chain recombines TRBV9 with TRBJ1-1; 12 bases are shared with TRBD1. The length of the CDR3 is 15 residues. V lost 3 bases, J lost 4 bases, and 4 bases stayed unmatched. Germline V gene lookup returns CDR1 SGDLS and CDR2 YYNGEE. The CDR3 nucleotides are TGTGCCAGCAGCGCCCAGGGACAGGGGGCCACTGAAGCTTTCTTT. Translating gives CASSAQGQGATEAFF.

This clone was picked up a small number of times. V usage is TRBV19 and J usage is TRBJ2-3, with D tentatively TRBD1 (5 bases). The germline V and J ends were trimmed by 5 bases and 4 bases, with 10 bases remaining between them. Germline V gives CDR1 LNHDA, CDR2 SQIVND (reference sequence). This CDR3 spans 13 amino acids. The CDR3 sequence is CASSPRDPDTQYF. CDR3 bases: TGTGCCAGTAGTCCCAGGGATCCAGATACGCAGTATTTT.

CDR3 protein: CASRVEGGNTEAFF. Here the CDR3 DNA reads TGTGCCAGCAGGGTCGAGGGAGGGAACACTGAAGCTTTCTTT. The rearrangement links TRBV28 to TRBJ1-1, with no clear D. CDR3 length: 14 amino acids. The germline V gene encodes CDR1 MDHEN and CDR2 SYDVKM. Trimming removed 6 bases at V and 1 base at J, with 12 bases between.

V and J are TRBV5-4 and TRBJ2-1; 8 bases match TRBD2. Germline V CDR1 and CDR2: SGHNT, YYREEE (reference sequence). With V trimmed by 1 base and J by 7 bases, 7 bases remained unmatched. The CDR3 runs 15 residues. This CDR3 is CASSLKREMINEQFF. DNA of the CDR3: TGTGCCAGCAGCTTGAAGCGGGAGATGATTAATGAGCAGTTCTTC. Full variable domain (remainder filled in from reference TRBV5-4 and TRBJ2-1): ETGVTQSPTHLIKTRGQQVTLRCSSQSGHNTVSWYQQALGQGPQFIFQYYREEENGRGNFPPRFSGLQFPNYSSELNVNALELDDSALYLCASSLKREMINEQFFGPGTRLTVL.

This chain connects TRBV4-3 to TRBJ2-1; no firm D call. The CDR3 totals 16 residues. Germline-derived CDR1 and CDR2 are LGHNA and YSLEER. V lost 0 bases and J 5 bases, leaving 14 bases between the germline ends. The CDR3 coding sequence is TGCGCCAGCAGCCAAGATAAGCAACAGATCAACAATGAGCAGTTCTTC. It is translated as CASSQDKQQINNEQFF.

The J gene is TRBJ2-1, the V gene TRBV27; D might be TRBD1 (6 bases). V gave up 5 bases and J gave up 9 bases, with 14 bases separating them. The germline CDR1 and CDR2 sequences are MNHEY and SMNVEV (reference sequence). The CDR3 sequence is 13 residues long. DNA of the CDR3: TGTGCCAGCAGTGTACAGGGTTGGGGTGAGCAGTTCTTC. As protein: CASSVQGWGEQFF.

The chain couples TRBV19 to TRBJ2-3, with TRBD1 as a possible D gene (5 bases). Trimming left V 6 bases short and J 1 base short, with 11 bases between. This CDR3 has 14 residues. The V gene's germline CDR1 is LNHDA and CDR2 SQIVND (reference sequence). This CDR3 reads CASSRALGTDTQYF. For the CDR3, the DNA is TGTGCCAGTAGCAGGGCCTTGGGCACAGATACGCAGTATTTT.

The V call is TRBV18, the J call TRBJ2-7; 9 bases line up with TRBD1. Germline V gene data show CDR1 as KGHSH and CDR2 as LQKENI. This CDR3 comprises 15 residues. The V segment lost 3 bases and the J segment 4 bases; nucleotides outside the gene matches: 7. The CDR3 nucleotides are TGTGCCAGCTCACCTCCCGGGACAGGGATATACGAGCAGTACTTC. The encoded protein is CASSPPGTGIYEQYF. Full variable domain (outside the CDR3, taken from reference TRBV18 and TRBJ2-7): NAGVMQNPRHLVRRRGQEARLRCSPMKGHSHVYWYRQLPEEGLKFMVYLQKENIIDESGMPKERFSAEFPKEGPSILRIQQVVRGDSAAYFCASSPPGTGIYEQYFGPGTRLTVT.

The V and J genes are TRBV13 and TRBJ2-1, with TRBD2 matching over 9 bases. V lost 5 bases to trimming and J lost 0 bases; unmatched junction nucleotides: 8. This CDR3 has 17 residues. CDR1 and CDR2 from the germline V gene are PRHDT and FYEKMQ (reference sequence). As DNA, the CDR3 is TGTGCCAGCAGCCGTCCCAGCGGGGGGCGCTCCTACAATGAGCAGTTCTTC. Translation: CASSRPSGGRSYNEQFF.

This clone has a handful of counts. The chain links TRBV30 to TRBJ2-7, with 7 bases that match TRBD1. This CDR3 has 13 amino acids. Germline V lookup: CDR1 GTSNPN, CDR2 SVGIG (reference sequence). The V gene end was trimmed by 4 bases and the J gene end by 1 base; junction bases not matched to a gene: 4. The CDR3 bases are TGTGCCTGGAATCCGACAGGGTCCTACGAGCAGTACTTC. Translation gives CAWNPTGSYEQYF.

This clone appeared a few times. The chain couples TRBV18 to TRBJ1-5; D is unresolved. CDR1 and CDR2 from the germline V gene are KGHSH and LQKENI. V lost 5 bases, J lost 8 bases, and 16 bases lay in between. This CDR3 spans 14 amino acids. The CDR3: CASSWALEEKPQHF. The CDR3 nucleotides read TGTGCCAGCTCATGGGCATTGGAAGAGAAGCCCCAGCATTTT.

The V and J genes are TRBV27 and TRBJ2-3; weak D call: TRBD2 (6 bases). V was pared by 4 bases and J by 1 base, with 15 bases between. CDR1 is MNHEY and CDR2 is SMNVEV in the germline V gene (reference sequence). The CDR3 loop spans 16 amino acids. The DNA of the CDR3 is TGTGCCAGCAGTTCCCCAGCGGCTAGCGGCACAGATACGCAGTATTTT. Its protein is CASSSPAASGTDTQYF.

The V call is TRBV27, the J call TRBJ2-1; 7 nucleotides agree with TRBD1. Germline V CDR1 and CDR2: MNHEY, SMNVEV (reference sequence). With V trimmed by 6 bases and J by 3 bases, 8 bases remained unmatched. The CDR3 is made up of 15 amino acids. CDR3 nucleotides: TGTGCCAGCAGGCCACAGGGGATTAACTACAATGAGCAGTTCTTC. Protein: CASRPQGINYNEQFF.

The chain employs TRBV7-9 and TRBJ1-2, with 8 bases lining up with TRBD1. The V gene end was trimmed by 5 bases and the J gene end by 2 bases; junction bases not matched to a gene: 10. CDR1 is SEHNR and CDR2 is FQNEAQ in the germline V gene (reference sequence). The CDR3 consists of 16 residues. The chain's CDR3 is CASSPGGAGGNYGYTF. CDR3 sequence (DNA): TGTGCCAGCAGCCCAGGGGGCGCAGGGGGGAACTATGGCTACACCTTC. The full variable domain, completed using reference TRBV7-9 and TRBJ1-2, is DTGVSQNPRHKITKRGQNVTFRCDPISEHNRLYWYRQTLGQGPEFLTYFQNEAQLEKSRLLSDRFSAERPKGSFSTLEIQRTEQGDSAMYLCASSPGGAGGNYGYTFGSGTRLTVV.

The chain carries TRBV9 and TRBJ2-3; the D gene is possibly TRBD2 (6 bases). There are 15 residues in the CDR3. V lost 0 bases, J lost 3 bases, and 11 bases lay in between. Looked up from germline, CDR1 is SGDLS and CDR2 is YYNGEE. For the CDR3, the DNA is TGTGCCAGCAGCGTAGGTTTTGGAGGGACAGATACGCAGTATTTT. It yields the protein CASSVGFGGTDTQYF.

The genes are TRBV18 and TRBJ1-1; tentative D call: TRBD1 (5 bases). This CDR3 comprises 14 residues. CDR1 is KGHSH, CDR2 LQKENI, per germline. The ends were cut back, 2 bases at V and 7 bases at J, with 14 bases in the middle. CDR3 DNA: TGTGCCAGCTCACCAGGTCCGGGGGAGGGTGAAGCTTTCTTT. This encodes CASSPGPGEGEAFF.

The chain uses TRBV5-6 and TRBJ2-1; tentative D call: TRBD1 (6 bases). Trimming pared 0 bases from V and 8 bases from J, leaving 21 bases between. CDR1 is SGHDT and CDR2 is YYEEEE in the germline V gene. The CDR3 is made up of 17 amino acids. The CDR3 protein is CASSLVGSGRGAHEQFF. CDR3 in DNA: TGTGCCAGCAGCTTGGTGGGGTCGGGCAGGGGAGCGCATGAGCAGTTCTTC.

The chain joins TRBV2 to TRBJ2-1, with D maybe TRBD2 (5 bases). V dropped 4 bases and J dropped 2 bases, with 15 bases sitting between them. Germline CDR1 is SNHLY and CDR2 is FYNNEI. The CDR3 has 16 residues. DNA for the CDR3: TGTGCCAGCAGTGTTTCGGCGGGCCTACCCTACAATGAGCAGTTCTTC. As protein: CASSVSAGLPYNEQFF.

The chain recombines TRBV18 with TRBJ2-2; TRBD1 matches 7 bases. The CDR3 sequence is 15 residues long. Germline CDR1 KGHSH, CDR2 LQKENI. Germline trimming cut 4 bases from V and 1 base from J; bases unmatched to any gene: 3. The CDR3: CASSLRQGNTGELFF. CDR3 DNA: TGTGCCAGCTCACTCCGACAGGGGAACACCGGGGAGCTGTTTTTT.

The chain has TRBV7-2 and TRBJ2-3; D ambiguous. Germline CDR1 SGHTA, CDR2 FQGNSA. CDR3 size: 12 residues. V shed 5 bases and J shed 7 bases, with 10 bases lying between them. CDR3 sequence: CASSLYQYTQYF. For the CDR3, the DNA is TGTGCCAGCAGCCTATATCAATATACGCAGTATTTT.

This chain uses TRBV11-3 with TRBJ1-3, with 9 bases aligning to TRBD1. Germline assignment: CDR1 SGHNT and CDR2 YENEEA. The CDR3 is 17 residues long. The V segment lost 5 bases and the J segment 0 bases; nucleotides outside the gene matches: 8. CDR3 sequence (DNA): TGTGCCAGCAGCACTAGGACAGGGGCCAGCTCTGGAAACACCATATATTTT. Translating it yields CASSTRTGASSGNTIYF.

This clone is a singleton in its sample. This chain links TRBV27 with TRBJ1-6, with 8 bases aligning to TRBD1. The CDR3 covers 16 residues. The V and J ends lost 0 bases and 7 bases, in that order; junction bases with no gene match: 5. Germline assignment: CDR1 MNHEY and CDR2 SMNVEV (reference sequence). This CDR3 is CASSLSQGAMNSPLHF. The CDR3, as DNA: TGTGCCAGCAGTTTATCGCAGGGGGCGATGAATTCACCCCTCCACTTT.

The chain carries TRBV27 and TRBJ2-1, with TRBD1 matching over 8 bases. The CDR3 contains 15 residues. CDR1 and CDR2 (germline): MNHEY, SMNVEV (reference sequence). V was pared by 0 bases and J by 7 bases, with 5 bases of the junction left unmatched. The CDR3 DNA sequence: TGTGCCAGCAGTTTATCGGGGACAGGTCCGAATGAGCAGTTCTTC. Translation gives CASSLSGTGPNEQFF.

The J gene is TRBJ1-3, the V gene TRBV6-5; possibly TRBD1 for D (5 bases). Germline CDR1 and CDR2: MNHEY and SVGAGI. The V gene lost 8 bases and the J gene lost 2 bases, with 10 bases spanning the gap. The length of the CDR3 is 13 residues. The DNA of the CDR3 is TGTGCCAGCGGGGGGGGTGCTGGAAACACCATATATTTT. Translated: CASGGGAGNTIYF.